These 30 T cell receptor beta chains share one sample of origin, sequenced in a study of Graves' ophthalmopathy and Graves' hyperthyroidism. Amplifying from RNA transcripts, the study obtained TCR beta CDR3 regions. The authors performed first-round RT-PCR with HTBI primers and then a second-round multiplex PCR. MiXCR, applied by TCRdb to the multiplex PCR reads, yields one record per CDR3 protein. The sample consists of 680,000 or so distinct CDR3 sequences, around a fifth of them appearing once. Sequenced input: peripheral blood. The receptors stem from a woman in her late teens or twenties with stable Graves' hyperthyroidism. Some clones in this sample may be carry-over from other donors' samples.

This clonotype was seen many times. The chain carries TRBV7-2 and TRBJ1-2; maybe TRBD1 (6 bases). Germline CDR1 SGHTA, CDR2 FQGNSA. The ends were cut back, 1 base at V and 7 bases at J, with 13 bases in the middle. The CDR3 is made up of 14 amino acids. The CDR3 coding sequence is TGTGCCAGCAGCTTAGAAGGGGGGCTATTTGGCTACACCTTC. Translating gives CASSLEGGLFGYTF.

This clonotype was recorded at least ten times. The chain has TRBV29-1 and TRBJ1-3; D not resolved. CDR1 SQVTM and CDR2 ANQGSEA come from the germline V gene. Trimming removed 0 bases at V and 9 bases at J, with 15 bases between. The CDR3 has 14 amino acids. The CDR3 nucleotides are TGCAGCGTTGAAGATCTGACCACGGGTCGCACCATATATTTT. Its translation: CSVEDLTTGRTIYF. The entire variable domain, with the rest obtained from reference TRBV29-1 and TRBJ1-3, is as follows: SAVISQKPSRDICQRGTSLTIQCQVDSQVTMMFWYRQQPGQSLTLIATANQGSEATYESGFVIDKFPISRPNLTFSTLTVSNMSPEDSSIYLCSVEDLTTGRTIYFGEGSWLTVV.

CDR3 loop: CASSGSDGSPLHF. The DNA for the CDR3 is TGTGCCAGCAGTGGGTCGGACGGATCACCCCTCCACTTT. This rearrangement joins TRBV6-1 to TRBJ1-6; D is unclear. Trimming took 4 bases from V and 10 from J, leaving 11 bases between them. Germline lookup yields CDR1 MNHNS and CDR2 SASEGT. This CDR3 is built from 13 residues.

At least ten counts were recorded for this clonotype. The chain employs TRBV24-1 and TRBJ2-7; D gene unclear. This CDR3 is 11 amino acids long. Trimming stripped 0 bases from V and 6 bases from J, with 2 bases between. CDR1 and CDR2 (germline): KGHDR, SFDVKD. The CDR3 loop is CATSDLSEQYF. The DNA for the CDR3 is TGTGCCACCAGTGATTTGTCCGAGCAGTACTTC.

Ten or more counts support this clonotype. In nucleotides, the CDR3 is TGCAGTGCTAGAGGGGCAGCGAACACCGGGGAGCTGTTTTTT. Encoded protein: CSARGAANTGELFF. The V gene is TRBV20-1, the J gene TRBJ2-2, with no clear D. The CDR3 length is 14 residues. The germline gives CDR1 DFQATT, CDR2 SNEGSKA (reference sequence). The V and J ends lost 1 base and 0 bases respectively, with 6 bases between them.

This clonotype has ten or more counts. This chain connects TRBV7-2 to TRBJ2-5; the match to TRBD2 covers 8 bases. Germline V gene sequence: CDR1 SGHTA, CDR2 FQGNSA. This CDR3 comprises 20 residues. The J segment lost 0 bases and the V segment lost 5 bases, leaving 20 bases of the junction unmatched. CDR3 region: CASSLDPTSEREMDQETQYF. The CDR3 coding sequence is TGTGCCAGCAGCCTCGACCCGACCTCTGAGCGGGAGATGGACCAAGAGACCCAGTACTTC.

Notes on this clonotype: A read error may be the cause here, since a much bigger clone is one base away. This chain connects TRBV2 to TRBJ1-2, with D perhaps TRBD1 (6 bases). Trimming shortened V by 2 bases and J by 1 base, and 14 bases separated the two germline ends. In germline, CDR1 is SNHLY, CDR2 FYNNEI. This CDR3 region has 16 residues. The CDR3 sequence is CASSESKTGNNYGYTF. The CDR3 nucleotides read TGTGCCAGCAGTGAATCGAAAACAGGGAATAACTATGGCTACACCTTC.

This clonotype has just a few counts. The chain couples TRBV28 to TRBJ2-5; 14 nucleotides match TRBD2. The CDR3 has 16 residues. The V gene end was trimmed by 6 bases and the J gene end by 1 base; junction bases not matched to a gene: 4. Germline values: CDR1 MDHEN, CDR2 SYDVKM. The CDR3 coding sequence is TGTGCCAGCAGACACGGACTAGCGGGGGGCCAAGAGACCCAGTACTTC. Its protein product is CASRHGLAGGQETQYF.

This clonotype was counted many times. This rearrangement joins TRBV19 to TRBJ1-1, with D possibly being TRBD1 (5 bases). This CDR3 comprises 15 residues. Germline V CDR1 and CDR2: LNHDA, SQIVND (reference sequence). Trimming shortened V by 3 bases and J by 5 bases, and 16 bases separated the two germline ends. CDR3 bases: TGTGCCAGTAGTATTGGCGCAGGGTGGGAGACTGAAGCTTTCTTT. Translation gives CASSIGAGWETEAFF.

A remark on this clonotype: Possible read error: a much larger clone is one base away. As DNA, the CDR3 is TGTGCCAGCAGCGCGGGACAGTACTATGGCTACACCTTC. This encodes CASSAGQYYGYTF. This chain links TRBV9 with TRBJ1-2, with TRBD1 identical over 7 bases. CDR1 and CDR2 (germline): SGDLS, YYNGEE. V lost 3 bases, J lost 3 bases, and 2 bases stayed unmatched. This CDR3 spans 13 amino acids.

In its sample, this clonotype was seen many times. The V gene is TRBV19, the J gene TRBJ1-2, with D maybe TRBD1 (5 bases). The CDR3 length is 12 residues. Per germline, CDR1 LNHDA and CDR2 SQIVND (reference sequence). With 7 bases removed from V and 8 bases from J, the gap between germline ends came to 14 bases. CDR3 sequence reads: CASTKEGIGYTF. The CDR3 DNA reads as TGTGCCAGTACGAAGGAGGGGATCGGCTACACCTTC.

This clonotype appeared many times. In nucleotides, the CDR3 is TGTGCCAGCAGTGAAGCTGCAGGGGGCTACGAGCAGTACTTC. Protein: CASSEAAGGYEQYF. The chain has TRBV6-1 and TRBJ2-7, with 7 bases lining up with TRBD1. In germline, CDR1 is MNHNS, CDR2 SASEGT. This CDR3 is 14 amino acids long. V was pared by 0 bases and J by 3 bases, with 2 bases of the junction left unmatched.

This clonotype was observed at least ten times. The V gene is TRBV12-3 or TRBV12-4, the J gene TRBJ2-6; D gene uncertain. The CDR3 extends over 13 amino acids. Between the trimmed V and J ends, which lost 6 bases and 1 base, there was a span of 4 bases. CDR3 sequence reads: CASSTSGANVLTF. CDR3 bases: TGTGCCAGCAGCACTTCTGGGGCCAACGTCCTGACTTTC.

This chain joins TRBV12-3 or TRBV12-4 and TRBJ1-2; unclear D gene. Trimming shortened V by 6 bases and J by 7 bases, and 24 bases separated the two germline ends. This CDR3 contains 16 residues. This chain's CDR3 is CASSGVLEVRTLGYTF. The DNA for the CDR3 is TGTGCCAGCAGCGGAGTCTTGGAGGTTCGGACTCTTGGCTACACCTTC.

This clonotype was seen repeatedly, ten times or more. The V call is TRBV11-3, the J call TRBJ2-7, with 10 positions matching TRBD2. Germline V gene data show CDR1 as SGHNT and CDR2 as YENEEA. This CDR3 region has 20 residues. After removal of 1 base from V and 4 bases from J, the junction contained 19 bases not matched to a gene. CDR3 loop: CASSLGRRTSGLIKIYEQYF. CDR3 nucleotide sequence: TGTGCCAGCAGCTTAGGCCGCCGGACTAGCGGACTTATAAAGATTTACGAGCAGTACTTC.

This clonotype was picked up a small number of times. The gene calls are TRBV15 and TRBJ2-7, with 8 bases identical to TRBD1. J lost 5 bases, V lost 3 bases, and 9 bases had no gene match. From germline, CDR1 is LNHNV and CDR2 YYDKDF (reference sequence). This CDR3 comprises 15 residues. The CDR3 region is CATSRKTGGRHEQYF. The CDR3 nucleotides read TGTGCCACCAGCAGGAAAACAGGGGGGAGGCACGAGCAGTACTTC.

This clonotype was found many times. CDR3 sequence (DNA): TGTGCCGAGGGACAGGGATATGGCTACACCTTC. This encodes CAEGQGYGYTF. The chain has TRBV30 and TRBJ1-2, with TRBD1 matching over 9 bases. In germline, CDR1 is GTSNPN, CDR2 SVGIG (reference sequence). The CDR3 loop spans 11 amino acids. J was trimmed by 5 bases and V by 8 bases; bases with no gene match: 3.

This clonotype has a handful of counts. The rearrangement joins TRBV2 to TRBJ2-2; 7 nucleotides align to TRBD1. The CDR3 length is 15 residues. In germline, CDR1 is SNHLY, CDR2 FYNNEI. Trimming took 8 bases from V and 3 from J; bases not matched to a gene: 9. The chain's CDR3 is CASGNRGMDTGELFF. The CDR3 region has the DNA TGTGCCAGCGGTAACAGGGGAATGGACACCGGGGAGCTGTTTTTT.

This clonotype was seen a handful of times. V usage is TRBV30 and J usage is TRBJ2-7; D not resolved. In germline, CDR1 is GTSNPN, CDR2 SVGIG (reference sequence). V was cut by 2 bases and J by 2 bases, with 4 bases left in between. The CDR3 loop spans 11 amino acids. The CDR3 is CAWSSPYEQYF. The CDR3 DNA is TGTGCCTGGAGTTCTCCCTACGAGCAGTACTTC.

This clonotype was seen at least ten times. The chain employs TRBV12-3 or TRBV12-4 and TRBJ1-2, with a tentative D call TRBD1 (6 bases). Trimming took 8 bases from V and 8 from J, leaving 21 bases between them. The CDR3 consists of 14 residues. CDR3: CASPDEQGWGGYTF. CDR3 in DNA: TGTGCCAGCCCGGACGAACAGGGCTGGGGCGGCTACACCTTC.

The rearrangement joins TRBV20-1 to TRBJ1-1; D is perhaps TRBD1 (5 bases). V was pared by 5 bases and J by 6 bases, with 16 bases between. Looked up from germline, CDR1 is DFQATT and CDR2 is SNEGSKA (reference sequence). This CDR3 has 13 residues. The CDR3 loop reads CSAHNRDLSEAFF. In nucleotides, the CDR3 is TGCAGTGCTCACAACCGGGACCTCTCTGAAGCTTTCTTT.

Ten or more counts support this clonotype. The chain recombines TRBV12-5 with TRBJ2-7, with 8 nucleotides matching TRBD2. The V and J ends lost 6 bases and 12 bases, in that order; junction bases with no gene match: 10. Germline assignment: CDR1 LGHNT and CDR2 FRNRAP. This CDR3 contains 12 residues. The CDR3 sequence: CASGLGRGGLYF. The DNA for the CDR3 is TGTGCTAGTGGATTAGGACGGGGGGGCCTGTACTTC.

V and J are TRBV24-1 and TRBJ2-2; TRBD1 aligns across 8 bases. The CDR3 sequence is 16 residues long. CDR1 is KGHDR, CDR2 SFDVKD, per germline. Trimming at V came to 4 bases and at J to 3 bases, leaving 6 bases not matched to a gene. The CDR3 protein is CATSETGTGDTGELFF. CDR3 sequence (DNA): TGTGCCACCAGTGAAACCGGGACAGGAGACACCGGGGAGCTGTTTTTT.

This clonotype was recorded many times. The chain employs TRBV27 and TRBJ1-5, with D possibly being TRBD1 (6 bases). CDR1 MNHEY and CDR2 SMNVEV come from the germline V gene (reference sequence). V gave up 6 bases and J gave up 3 bases, with 15 bases separating them. This CDR3 is 15 amino acids long. The chain's CDR3 is CASSLAGHPNQPQHF. The CDR3 bases are TGTGCCAGCAGCTTGGCGGGACACCCCAATCAGCCCCAGCATTTT.

This clonotype was picked up many times. The V call is TRBV6-2 or TRBV6-3, the J call TRBJ2-5; 9 nucleotides match TRBD1. Germline V lookup: CDR1 MNHEY, CDR2 SVGEGT. This CDR3 contains 15 residues. After removal of 4 bases from V and 5 bases from J, the junction contained 8 bases not matched to a gene. CDR3 loop: CASSSHRGRRETQYF. CDR3 nucleotides: TGTGCCAGCAGTTCCCACAGGGGGCGAAGGGAGACCCAGTACTTC.

This clonotype showed up just a few times. V and J are TRBV12-3 or TRBV12-4 and TRBJ1-2; D not resolved. The CDR3 sequence is 13 residues long. V was clipped by 3 bases and J by 6 bases, with 11 bases between them. The DNA of the CDR3 is TGTGCCAGCAGTTTTCCGGGGATCCATGGCTACACCTTC. Translation gives CASSFPGIHGYTF.

This clonotype was picked up many times. For the CDR3, the DNA is TGTGCCAGCAGCCGGGACAGGGCAATCTCCTACGAGCAGTACTTC. It codes for CASSRDRAISYEQYF. V and J are TRBV11-3 and TRBJ2-7, with TRBD1 matching 9 bases. Germline V CDR1 and CDR2: SGHNT, YENEEA. The CDR3 contains 15 residues. Trimming took 5 bases from V and 0 from J; bases not matched to a gene: 5.

In this sample, this clonotype turned up many times. In DNA form, the CDR3 reads TGTGCCAGCAGTTACTACAAAGGTAGCACCATATATTTT. This translates into CASSYYKGSTIYF. V and J are TRBV6-5 and TRBJ1-3; no clear D gene. CDR1 is MNHEY, CDR2 SVGAGI, per germline. The CDR3 length is 13 residues. V lost 1 base, J lost 9 bases, and 10 bases lay in between.

Ten or more counts support this clonotype. The V and J genes are TRBV7-9 and TRBJ2-2; 7 bases are a match to TRBD2. The CDR3 covers 14 residues. V shed 5 bases, J shed 4 bases, and the junction held 4 bases outside the gene matches. Germline CDR1 and CDR2: SEHNR and FQNEAQ (reference sequence). The CDR3 DNA reads as TGTGCCAGCAGCCCGGGACTATCCACCGGGGAGCTGTTTTTT. The encoded protein is CASSPGLSTGELFF.

This clonotype appeared many times. The chain uses TRBV20-1 and TRBJ2-7; TRBD1 is a possible D gene (6 bases). This CDR3 has 14 residues. The germline gives CDR1 DFQATT, CDR2 SNEGSKA (reference sequence). V lost 5 bases to trimming and J lost 3 bases, with 17 bases between them. The CDR3 loop is CSAARQARLYEQYF. CDR3 bases: TGCAGTGCTGCCCGACAGGCGCGCCTCTACGAGCAGTACTTC.